This TCR beta chain was sequenced during a study of OX40 agonist ivuxolimab in advanced cancers. The wider study: In this cohort, patients received ivuxolimab, an agonistic anti-OX40 (CD134) antibody. Study-wide results and caveats: It was also the case that some nonresponders had low normalized T-cell clonal expansion.

CDR3 length: 16 amino acids. CDR1 is LNHDA and CDR2 is SQIVND in the germline V gene (reference sequence). Unmatched junction bases numbered 11, after V lost 5 bases and J lost 8 bases. Clones were sequenced by immunoSEQ multiplex PCR, and TCRdb holds only the in-frame ones, with some missing. The table lists about 60,000 clones, around 83% of them singletons. Points on this clone: Its antigen is as yet unknown.

This sequence was found in an adult with an advanced solid tumor such as melanoma, head and neck, liver or kidney cancer. Sequencing was performed on CD4+ or CD8+ T cells sorted from blood, taken in a trial of the OX40 agonist ivuxolimab. The chain employs TRBV19 and TRBJ2-1; 11 nucleotides match TRBD2. CDR3 in amino acids: CASSPETSGEGDEQFF. The CDR3 nucleotides read TGTGCCAGTAGTCCGGAGACTAGCGGGGAGGGCGATGAGCAGTTCTTC.